These 6 T cell receptor beta chains were all obtained from the same sample, sequenced in a study of human T cells and chemical hapten exposure. TCRdb recomputed calls from the RACE reads with MiXCR, one row per CDR3 protein. The repertoire holds fewer than 70,000 distinct CDR3 sequences, with 5.5% to 7.5% as singletons. The time point is: pre-sensitization, week 0. The treatment denotes: therapeutic diphenylcyclopropenone sensitization with weekly scalp DPC. This specimen consisted of whole blood, obtained in connection with sensitization to the hapten diphenylcyclopropenone (DPC). The source of these receptors is a woman younger than 45 with alopecia areata. Some clones in this sample may be carry-over from other donors' samples.

This clonotype was seen many times. This chain joins TRBV2 and TRBJ2-1, with 7 nucleotides matching TRBD1. Germline V lookup: CDR1 SNHLY, CDR2 FYNNEI. The CDR3 has 15 amino acids. Germline trimming cut 8 bases from V and 5 bases from J; bases unmatched to any gene: 12. The chain's CDR3 is CASVMTGTANNEQFF. The CDR3 DNA follows: TGTGCCAGCGTAATGACCGGGACAGCTAACAATGAGCAGTTCTTC.

As concerns this clonotype: A much bigger clone sits one base away, suggesting this may be a read error. The V call is TRBV3-1, the J call TRBJ2-1, with 13 nucleotides matching TRBD2. CDR1 is LGHDT, CDR2 YNNKEL, per germline (reference sequence). This CDR3 is 18 amino acids long. Trimming at V came to 4 bases and at J to 7 bases, leaving 13 bases not matched to a gene. The CDR3 bases are TGTGCCAGCAGCCCAGCAAAGACTAGCGGGGGGACTGTGAATGAGCAGTTCTTC. It specifies CASSPAKTSGGTVNEQFF.

This clonotype was counted at least ten times. This chain joins TRBV20-1 and TRBJ2-7; 11 positions agree with TRBD2. V gave up 8 bases and J gave up 4 bases; unmatched junction bases: 7. Per germline, CDR1 DFQATT and CDR2 SNEGSKA (reference sequence). The CDR3 length is 13 residues. The CDR3 DNA follows: TGCAGTTTCTCCGGGACTAGCGGTTACGAGCAGTACTTC. The encoded protein is CSFSGTSGYEQYF.

A word on this clonotype: A clone one base away is much larger, so this may be a read error. CDR3 nucleotides: TGCGCCAGTACAGGGGTGTACCACAATGAGCAGTTCTTC. Protein: CASTGVYHNEQFF. This rearrangement joins TRBV5-1 to TRBJ2-1, with 7 bases fitting TRBD1. Germline lookup yields CDR1 SGHRS and CDR2 YFSETQ. Unmatched junction bases numbered 7, after V lost 8 bases and J lost 5 bases. This CDR3 has 13 residues.

This clonotype occurred a few times. The chain links TRBV6-6 to TRBJ1-1; no clear D gene. CDR1 is MNHNY, CDR2 SVGAGI, per germline (reference sequence). The CDR3 consists of 16 residues. V was pared by 7 bases and J by 4 bases, with 22 bases between. The CDR3 DNA reads as TGTGCCAGCATTTCCGTAGGGATAGGCTGGATCACTGAAGCTTTCTTT. It specifies CASISVGIGWITEAFF.

The rearrangement links TRBV6-6 to TRBJ1-5, with D possibly TRBD1 on 5 matching bases. CDR3 length: 14 residues. Trimming took 6 bases from V and 3 from J, leaving 12 bases between them. Germline-derived CDR1 and CDR2 are MNHNY and SVGAGI (reference sequence). In nucleotides, the CDR3 is TGTGCCAGCAGGGGGGGGAGGGACAATCAGCCCCAGCATTTT. This codes for CASRGGRDNQPQHF.